The source of this T cell receptor (beta chain) is a study of shared clonotypes between healthy human individuals. In the CD4+ fraction, cells were divided into CD45RA+ naive and CD45RA-negative memory subsets. Germline V CDR1 and CDR2: SQVTM, ANQGSEA. With 3 bases removed from V and 0 bases from J, the gap between germline ends came to 21 bases. This CDR3 has 17 amino acids. Study results and caveats: Naive CD4 clonotypes were shared across a handful of donors at roughly 5.3%.

Clones were sequenced by immunoSEQ multiplex PCR, and TCRdb holds only the in-frame ones, with some missing. The table records some 1 million clones, approximately 76% of them present only once. Notes on this clone: Its antigen is still unknown.

The chain carries TRBV29-1 and TRBJ2-7; a weak D match, TRBD2 (5 bases). This receptor was obtained from a man aged 18 to 30 in good health. The specimen sequenced was memory CD4+ T cells sorted from blood. As for subset: CD45RA-negative fraction. CDR3 sequence: CSVEELAPSSTSYEQYF. The CDR3 nucleotides read TGCAGCGTTGAGGAACTGGCCCCTAGCTCCACCTCCTACGAGCAGTACTTC.